The entry below gives a single T cell receptor beta chain sequence along with its context. The entry originates in a study of blood T cell repertoires in COVID-19. The wider study: Samples representing acute and convalescent COVID-19 were sourced from the United States, Italy and Spain. Sources were T cells, B-cell-depleted T cells, or PBMCs; the material itself was cDNA or gDNA.

Sequencing was performed with immunoSEQ multiplex PCR; in TCRdb, only in-frame clones are kept and a portion is missing. The sample has a few hundred thousand clones; 84% are singletons. J gave up 9 bases and V 2 bases, and 5 bases lay outside the gene matches. This CDR3 is built from 14 residues. From germline, CDR1 is SGDLS and CDR2 YYNGEE. Sequenced material: peripheral blood. This chain links TRBV9 with TRBJ2-1; TRBD1 matches at 10 bases. The source is an older woman who had recovered from COVID-19. CDR3 loop: CASSVTGGLGEQFF. The CDR3 DNA reads TGTGCCAGCAGCGTGACAGGGGGCTTGGGTGAGCAGTTCTTC. Complete variable domain (other parts from reference TRBV9 and TRBJ2-1): DSGVTQTPKHLITATGQRVTLRCSPRSGDLSVYWYQQSLDQGLQFLIQYYNGEERAKGNILERFSAQQFPDLHSELNLSSLELGDSALYFCASSVTGGLGEQFFGPGTRLTVL.